The source of this TCR beta chain is a study of control samples from healthy donors and cancer patients. CDR1 and CDR2 from the germline V gene are SGHRS and YFSETQ. With 4 bases clipped from V and 4 bases from J, the junction kept 6 bases outside the gene matches. The CDR3 covers 15 residues. TCRdb's table, derived via immunoSEQ multiplex PCR, lists solely in-frame clones and lacks some. The sample has 90,000 or so clones; roughly 83% are singletons. The chain joins TRBV5-1 to TRBJ2-2, with 8 nucleotides matching TRBD1. The source is a man between 65 and 85 years old with lung cancer. The sequencing input was PBMCs. CDR3 sequence: CASSQIQGGTGELFF. CDR3 coding DNA: TGCGCCAGCAGCCAGATACAGGGGGGCACCGGGGAGCTGTTTTTT.